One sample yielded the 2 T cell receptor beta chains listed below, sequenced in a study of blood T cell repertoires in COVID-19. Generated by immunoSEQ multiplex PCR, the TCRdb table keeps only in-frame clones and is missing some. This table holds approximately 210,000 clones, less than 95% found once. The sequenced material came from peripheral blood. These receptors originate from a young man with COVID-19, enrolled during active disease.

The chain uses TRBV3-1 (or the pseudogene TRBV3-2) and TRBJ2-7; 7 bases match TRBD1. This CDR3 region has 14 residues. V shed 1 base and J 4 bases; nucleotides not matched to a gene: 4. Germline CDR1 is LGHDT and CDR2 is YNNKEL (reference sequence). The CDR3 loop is CASSQVQGPYEQYF. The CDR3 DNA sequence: TGTGCCAGCAGCCAAGTACAGGGGCCGTACGAGCAGTACTTC.

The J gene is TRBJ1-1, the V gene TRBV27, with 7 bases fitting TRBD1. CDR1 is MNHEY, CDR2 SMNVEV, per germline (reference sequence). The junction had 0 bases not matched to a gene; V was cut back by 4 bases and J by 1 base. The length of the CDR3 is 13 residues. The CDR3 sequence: CASSYRGNTEAFF. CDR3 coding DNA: TGTGCCAGCAGTTACAGGGGGAACACTGAAGCTTTCTTT.